This TCR beta chain is drawn from a study of early T cells in non-severe SARS-CoV-2 infection. Ten or more counts support this clonotype. MiXCR was run by TCRdb on the 5' RACE reads, yielding one entry per CDR3 protein. The sample shows 60,000 to 75,000 distinct CDR3 sequences, roughly an eighth of them seen only once. Here the sequenced sample was whole blood, taken at baseline. This TCR derives from an adult who was a healthcare worker with PCR-confirmed SARS-CoV-2 infection or an uninfected control (not recorded which).

CDR3 coding DNA: TGCGCCAGCAGCTTGCCCCCCCCGAATGGGGCCAACGTCCTGACTTTC. Its translation: CASSLPPPNGANVLTF. This chain joins TRBV5-1 and TRBJ2-6; D is uncertain. CDR1 and CDR2 (germline): SGHRS, YFSETQ. V shed 1 base and J shed 3 bases, with 11 bases lying between them. There are 16 residues in the CDR3. Variable domain in full (rest from reference TRBV5-1 and TRBJ2-6): KAGVTQTPRYLIKTRGQQVTLSCSPISGHRSVSWYQQTPGQGLQFLFEYFSETQRNKGNFPGRFSGRQFSNSRSEMNVSTLELGDSALYLCASSLPPPNGANVLTFGAGSRLTVL.